This T cell receptor beta chain was observed in a study of identical twins. The CDR3 is made up of 15 amino acids. TCRdb itself ran the 5' RACE reads through MiXCR, one entry per CDR3 protein. The table lists 1,800,000 or so distinct CDR3 sequences, under 35% of them singletons. The chain links TRBV21-1 to TRBJ1-1. TRBV21-1 is given as a pseudogene. This TCR came from a newborn girl in good health. The sequenced material came from cord blood. The CDR3 DNA reads TGTGCCAGCAGCAAAGCCCCAGGGAGGGGCACTGAAGCTTTCTTT. Its translation: CASSKAPGRGTEAFF.